The rows below give T cell receptor beta chains drawn from one sample of a study of CD8 T cells in Susac syndrome. TCRdb reprocessed the immunoSEQ multiplex PCR reads via MiXCR and lists one record per CDR3 protein. Among approximately 90,000 distinct CDR3 sequences, over 80% were seen once, and the ten largest hold 0.32%. Sequenced: CD8+ T cells from PBMCs. These receptors were taken from a human donor in good health. CDR3s include the opening cysteine and the closing phenylalanine or tryptophan. Each record gives: clone size, J gene, V gene, D gene, CDR3 protein, CDR3 DNA. D genes are given only for firm matches. Size values are once, few and many counts, or a class for expanded clones, and some rows have none.

abundance: few
j_gene: TRBJ2-5
v_gene: TRBV29-1
d_gene: NA
CDR3aa: CSAPDKQETQYF
CDR3nt: TGCAGCGCCCCAGACAAACAAGAGACCCAGTACTTC

abundance: NA
j_gene: TRBJ2-7
v_gene: TRBV3-1
d_gene: NA
CDR3aa: CASSQSGDYEQYF
CDR3nt: TGTGCCAGCAGCCAATCGGGGGACTACGAGCAGTACTTC

abundance: NA
j_gene: TRBJ2-6
v_gene: TRBV11-1
d_gene: NA
CDR3aa: CASSLIGAGANVLTF
CDR3nt: TGTGCCAGCAGCTTAATAGGGGCTGGGGCCAACGTCCTGACTTTC

abundance: once
j_gene: TRBJ1-6
v_gene: TRBV30
d_gene: NA
CDR3aa: CAWRGGSSYNSPLHF
CDR3nt: TGTGCCTGGAGGGGGGGAAGCTCCTATAATTCACCCCTCCACTTT

abundance: NA
j_gene: TRBJ1-1
v_gene: TRBV19
d_gene: TRBD1
CDR3aa: CASRETGGRTEAFF
CDR3nt: TGTGCCAGTAGAGAAACAGGGGGAAGGACTGAAGCTTTCTTT

abundance: NA
j_gene: TRBJ2-7
v_gene: TRBV12-3/TRBV12-4
d_gene: NA
CDR3aa: CASSHDSPEQYF
CDR3nt: TGTGCCAGCAGTCATGACAGTCCCGAGCAGTACTTC

abundance: NA
j_gene: TRBJ2-3
v_gene: TRBV30
d_gene: NA
CDR3aa: CAYPTGDTQYF
CDR3nt: TGTGCCTACCCGACCGGAGATACGCAGTATTTT

abundance: NA
j_gene: TRBJ1-2
v_gene: TRBV6-5
d_gene: NA
CDR3aa: CASRDQNYGYTF
CDR3nt: TGTGCCAGCAGGGATCAGAACTATGGCTACACCTTC

abundance: NA
j_gene: TRBJ2-3
v_gene: TRBV5-6
d_gene: NA
CDR3aa: CASSLGQEVTDTQYF
CDR3nt: TGTGCCAGCAGCTTGGGACAGGAGGTCACAGATACGCAGTATTTT

abundance: once
j_gene: TRBJ1-5
v_gene: TRBV28
d_gene: NA
CDR3aa: CASSYWGESNQPQHF
CDR3nt: TGTGCCAGCAGCTATTGGGGAGAGAGCAATCAGCCCCAGCATTTT

abundance: NA
j_gene: TRBJ2-7
v_gene: TRBV23-1
d_gene: NA
CDR3aa: CASSQNFSYEQYF
CDR3nt: TGCGCCAGCAGTCAGAATTTCTCCTACGAGCAGTACTTC

abundance: NA
j_gene: TRBJ2-5
v_gene: TRBV3-1
d_gene: NA
CDR3aa: CASSLQGGGLQETQYF
CDR3nt: TGTGCCAGCAGCTTACAGGGAGGGGGCCTTCAAGAGACCCAGTACTTC

abundance: once
j_gene: TRBJ2-2
v_gene: TRBV15
d_gene: TRBD2
CDR3aa: CATTQRGDGGELFF
CDR3nt: TGTGCCACCACTCAGCGGGGGGATGGCGGGGAGCTGTTTTTT

abundance: NA
j_gene: TRBJ1-1
v_gene: TRBV29-1
d_gene: NA
CDR3aa: CSVEEGRGMNTEAFF
CDR3nt: TGCAGCGTTGAAGAAGGGAGGGGCATGAACACTGAAGCTTTCTTT

abundance: NA
j_gene: TRBJ2-3
v_gene: TRBV9
d_gene: NA
CDR3aa: CASSGRDGTDTQYF
CDR3nt: TGTGCCAGCAGCGGCCGGGACGGCACAGATACGCAGTATTTT

abundance: NA
j_gene: TRBJ2-7
v_gene: TRBV13
d_gene: NA
CDR3aa: CASSRDVNEQYF
CDR3nt: TGTGCCAGCAGTCGGGACGTAAACGAGCAGTACTTC

abundance: NA
j_gene: TRBJ1-2
v_gene: TRBV29-1
d_gene: NA
CDR3aa: CSVPTGHLYGYTF
CDR3nt: TGCAGCGTTCCGACCGGACACCTCTATGGCTACACCTTC